What follows are 20 T cell receptor beta chains derived from one specimen sequenced in a study of CD8+ T cells in alopecia areata. Reverse transcribed after extraction, RNA yielded cDNA as the sequencing template. The table came from immunoSEQ multiplex PCR; TCRdb's copy has only in-frame clones and leaves some out. Here the sample spans more than 110,000 clones, roughly 54% being singletons. Treatment here: oral pan-JAK inhibitor, 5-10 mg twice daily. This specimen was CD8+ T cells sorted from blood, taken at week 4, from a patient treated with tofacitinib. These TCRs come from a human donor with alopecia areata.

This clone came up a few times. This chain joins TRBV5-1 and TRBJ2-5, with 8 bases that match TRBD1. The V and J ends lost 4 bases and 3 bases, in that order; junction bases with no gene match: 8. Germline V gene lookup returns CDR1 SGHRS and CDR2 YFSETQ. The CDR3 consists of 15 residues. For the CDR3, the DNA is TGCGCCAGCAGCAGCTGGGACAGGCCCAAAGAGACCCAGTACTTC. This encodes CASSSWDRPKETQYF.

This chain connects TRBV29-1 to TRBJ1-1; D gene uncertain. Germline lookup yields CDR1 SQVTM and CDR2 ANQGSEA. The CDR3 consists of 12 residues. Trimming pared 4 bases from V and 1 base from J, leaving 7 bases between. The DNA for the CDR3 is TGCAGCGTTGTAGACTCGAACACTGAAGCTTTCTTT. Protein: CSVVDSNTEAFF.

J is TRBJ1-1 and V is TRBV11-1, with D possibly matching TRBD1 (6 bases). Trimming left V 2 bases short and J 1 base short, with 8 bases between. The CDR3 has 14 amino acids. Germline-derived CDR1 and CDR2 are SGHAT and FQDESV (reference sequence). The CDR3 DNA reads as TGTGCCAGCAGCTTATCAGGGGAGAACACTGAAGCTTTCTTT. This sequence encodes CASSLSGENTEAFF.

Here the CDR3 DNA reads TGCAGCGTTGGGGGTGCCCCAACGGCTTTCTTT. Protein sequence: CSVGGAPTAFF. V and J are TRBV29-1 and TRBJ1-1; D gene uncertain. CDR1 is SQVTM, CDR2 ANQGSEA, per germline. The CDR3 totals 11 residues. Trimming pared 4 bases from V and 11 bases from J, leaving 14 bases between.

This chain connects TRBV29-1 to TRBJ1-4; no definite D call. Germline CDR1 reads SQVTM; CDR2 reads ANQGSEA. V was clipped by 5 bases and J by 0 bases, with 10 bases between them. The CDR3 consists of 14 residues. In DNA, the CDR3 is TGCAGCGTTATCGACGATGCAACTAATGAAAAACTGTTTTTT. This sequence encodes CSVIDDATNEKLFF.

J is TRBJ2-2 and V is TRBV6-5, with 7 bases that match TRBD1. V shed 6 bases, J shed 8 bases, and the junction held 6 bases outside the gene matches. The CDR3 covers 13 residues. Germline CDR1 reads MNHEY; CDR2 reads SVGAGI. The CDR3 DNA follows: TGTGCCAGCAGATCGCCGGACAGGGGGGAGCTGTTTTTT. Translation gives CASRSPDRGELFF.

This clone was seen once. This chain joins TRBV30 and TRBJ2-3; 10 bases align to TRBD2. The germline CDR1 and CDR2 sequences are GTSNPN and SVGIG (reference sequence). V gave up 4 bases and J gave up 0 bases; unmatched junction bases: 4. CDR3 size: 15 residues. The CDR3 nucleotides are TGTGCCTGGACCGGGACTAGCGTGAGCACAGATACGCAGTATTTT. Encoded protein: CAWTGTSVSTDTQYF.

The chain is built from TRBV29-1 and TRBJ1-2; D is uncertain. V lost 0 bases and J 4 bases, leaving 12 bases between the germline ends. The CDR3 totals 14 residues. Germline CDR1 SQVTM, CDR2 ANQGSEA. CDR3 DNA: TGCAGCGTTGAAGATCGGGAAACCTCCTATGGCTACACCTTC. The encoded protein is CSVEDRETSYGYTF.

The J gene is TRBJ2-3, the V gene TRBV9; D remains ambiguous. CDR3 length: 14 amino acids. The V end was cut by 0 bases, the J end by 4 bases, with 9 bases between. Germline V gene data show CDR1 as SGDLS and CDR2 as YYNGEE. CDR3 residues: CASSVVADADTQYF. In DNA form, the CDR3 reads TGTGCCAGCAGCGTAGTAGCAGACGCAGATACGCAGTATTTT.

The rearrangement uses TRBV29-1 and TRBJ2-7, with 9 bases lining up with TRBD1. Trimming took 0 bases from V and 2 from J; bases not matched to a gene: 8. The CDR3 totals 16 residues. The germline V gene encodes CDR1 SQVTM and CDR2 ANQGSEA. In DNA form, the CDR3 reads TGCAGCGTTGAAGATACGGCGGGACAGGGTGCCTACGAGCAGTACTTC. Its translation: CSVEDTAGQGAYEQYF.

The genes are TRBV25-1 and TRBJ2-3; the D gene is possibly TRBD1 (5 bases). V was clipped by 6 bases and J by 2 bases, with 9 bases between them. The germline CDR1 and CDR2 sequences are MGHDK and SYGVNS. This CDR3 has 13 amino acids. The CDR3 bases are TGTGCCAGCAGGCAGGGCTTCACAGATACGCAGTATTTT. This codes for CASRQGFTDTQYF.

This chain links TRBV4-3 with TRBJ2-5, with a weak D call TRBD2 (6 bases). Germline lookup yields CDR1 LGHNA and CDR2 YSLEER. The V gene lost 0 bases and the J gene lost 4 bases, with 15 bases spanning the gap. CDR3 length: 16 residues. CDR3 sequence: CASSQDREPPGETQYF. In nucleotides, the CDR3 is TGCGCCAGCAGCCAAGATCGGGAGCCTCCGGGAGAGACCCAGTACTTC.

This clone showed up just once. Germline is not matched at one junction end, which may reflect a read error. The chain combines TRBV4-1 with TRBJ2-3, with D perhaps being TRBD1 or TRBD2 (5 bases each). Looked up from germline, CDR1 is MGHRA and CDR2 is YSYEKL. The CDR3 is made up of 15 amino acids. The CDR3 is CASSQARDGPDTQYF. The CDR3, as DNA: TGTGCCAGCAGCCAAGCACGGGACGGCCCAGATACGCAGTATTTT.

The gene calls are TRBV9 and TRBJ1-1; 10 positions agree with TRBD1. Germline CDR1 reads SGDLS; CDR2 reads YYNGEE. CDR3 length: 14 residues. V gave up 4 bases and J gave up 4 bases; unmatched junction bases: 4. This CDR3 reads CASSKTGGGTEAFF. DNA of the CDR3: TGTGCCAGCAGCAAGACAGGGGGCGGCACTGAAGCTTTCTTT. The full variable domain, its missing parts supplied by reference TRBV9 and TRBJ1-1, is DSGVTQTPKHLITATGQRVTLRCSPRSGDLSVYWYQQSLDQGLQFLIQYYNGEERAKGNILERFSAQQFPDLHSELNLSSLELGDSALYFCASSKTGGGTEAFFGQGTRLTVV.

The chain carries TRBV18 and TRBJ2-7; 8 nucleotides line up with TRBD1. The CDR3 totals 17 residues. Germline-derived CDR1 and CDR2 are KGHSH and LQKENI. V trimming: 3 bases; J trimming: 0 bases; junction bases outside the gene matches: 10. CDR3 loop: CASSPRPGQESSYEQYF. CDR3 nucleotides: TGTGCCAGCTCACCGCGCCCGGGACAGGAGAGCTCCTACGAGCAGTACTTC.

The chain employs TRBV7-9 and TRBJ2-7, with D unclear. The V gene lost 5 bases and the J gene lost 2 bases, with 13 bases spanning the gap. There are 14 residues in the CDR3. Germline loops: CDR1 SEHNR, CDR2 FQNEAQ (reference sequence). Written as DNA, the CDR3 is TGTGCCAGCAGCCCCTCGACTGGGACCTACGAGCAGTACTTC. It yields the protein CASSPSTGTYEQYF. The full variable domain, completed using reference TRBV7-9 and TRBJ2-7, is DTGVSQNPRHKITKRGQNVTFRCDPISEHNRLYWYRQTLGQGPEFLTYFQNEAQLEKSRLLSDRFSAERPKGSFSTLEIQRTEQGDSAMYLCASSPSTGTYEQYFGPGTRLTVT.

The chain is built from TRBV29-1 and TRBJ2-4; unclear D gene. CDR1 SQVTM and CDR2 ANQGSEA come from the germline V gene. The V gene lost 4 bases and the J gene lost 0 bases, with 16 bases spanning the gap. CDR3 length: 16 amino acids. The DNA for the CDR3 is TGCAGCGTTGTTTTGGGGATAAATCGAGCCAAAAACATTCAGTACTTC. Its protein is CSVVLGINRAKNIQYF.

The chain has TRBV29-1 and TRBJ1-1; possibly TRBD1 for D (5 bases). The CDR3 consists of 15 residues. Germline CDR1 is SQVTM and CDR2 is ANQGSEA. V lost 8 bases, J lost 4 bases, and 23 bases lay in between. The DNA of the CDR3 is TGCAGCACCTCTCGGGACGGAGGGATGGGCACTGAAGCTTTCTTT. This sequence encodes CSTSRDGGMGTEAFF. The entire variable domain, with the rest obtained from reference TRBV29-1 and TRBJ1-1, is as follows: SAVISQKPSRDICQRGTSLTIQCQVDSQVTMMFWYRQQPGQSLTLIATANQGSEATYESGFVIDKFPISRPNLTFSTLTVSNMSPEDSSIYLCSTSRDGGMGTEAFFGQGTRLTVV.

This clone has just one count. Other DNA sequences in this sample translate to the same CDR3. The genes are TRBV27 and TRBJ1-5; D is ambiguous. With 2 bases removed from V and 2 bases from J, the gap between germline ends came to 7 bases. The CDR3 is made up of 14 amino acids. Germline loops: CDR1 MNHEY, CDR2 SMNVEV (reference sequence). The CDR3 protein is CASSLLGGNQPQHF. The CDR3 bases are TGTGCCAGCAGTTTACTGGGAGGCAATCAGCCCCAGCATTTT.

As DNA, the CDR3 is TGCGCCAGCAGCCCGAGCGGGGGGTCTAATACCGGGGAGCTGTTTTTT. This codes for CASSPSGGSNTGELFF. This chain connects TRBV4-1 to TRBJ2-2; TRBD2 matches at 9 bases. The ends lost 4 bases at V and 5 bases at J; junction bases unmatched: 8. The CDR3 loop spans 16 amino acids. Germline V gene lookup returns CDR1 MGHRA and CDR2 YSYEKL.